The clone carrying this T cell receptor beta chain was picked up one time. Its antigen is unknown. Researchers ran the PCR with 60 Vbeta and 13 Jbeta primers. Sequenced by immunoSEQ multiplex PCR; TCRdb stores in-frame clones only, minus some. The sample includes about 89,000 clones, 74% of them seen just once. This sample stems from a study of cytomegalovirus exposure and HLA in healthy donors. Whole-study findings and limits: Prior analysis indicated that the majority of TCR beta V segments exhibited productivity approximately 87% or approximately 30% of the time. Later analysis identified a missense DCLRE1C variant that was linked to TCR beta V- and J-gene trimming. Rates of TCR association differed by HLA locus in a later analysis, with DRB1 highest and HLA-C lowest. Later analysis identified several of the most significant clusters that appeared linked to common viral pathogens.

The CDR3 is 15 amino acids. Germline CDR1 reads MNHNS; CDR2 reads SASEGT. V was clipped by 2 bases and J by 10 bases, with 18 bases between them. The sequence was obtained from a male donor in good health and CMV-seronegative. The J gene is TRBJ2-1, the V gene TRBV6-1; D may be TRBD1 (6 bases). Sequenced input: PBMCs. The CDR3 DNA reads as TGTGCCAGCAGTGAAAGGGTGGCAGGGGATGGGGAGCAGTTCTTC. Amino acid sequence: CASSERVAGDGEQFF.